This T cell receptor beta chain derives from a study of cytomegalovirus exposure and HLA in healthy donors. Study-wide results and limits: A list of 150 to 200 TCR beta chains associated with cytomegalovirus was given.

Trimming stripped 4 bases from V and 8 bases from J, with 20 bases between. Germline V gene sequence: CDR1 LNHDA, CDR2 SQIVND (reference sequence). The CDR3 has 15 residues. In the case of this clone: The antigen remains undetermined.

The PCR used 60 Vbeta and 13 Jbeta primers. Method: immunoSEQ multiplex PCR; TCRdb's copy keeps in-frame clones and lacks some. Its clone listing holds around 210,000 clones. Sequenced input: PBMCs. V usage is TRBV19 and J usage is TRBJ1-2; D perhaps matches TRBD1 (6 bases). This TCR derives from a girl under 10 years old in good health and CMV-seropositive. CDR3 bases: TGTGCCAGTAGTAACAGGTTCCTCAACAGGGACGGCTACACCTTC. It translates to CASSNRFLNRDGYTF. Variable domain in full (rest from reference TRBV19 and TRBJ1-2): DGGITQSPKYLFRKEGQNVTLSCEQNLNHDAMYWYRQDPGQGLRLIYYSQIVNDFQKGDIAEGYSVSREKKESFPLTVTSAQKNPTAFYLCASSNRFLNRDGYTFGSGTRLTVV.